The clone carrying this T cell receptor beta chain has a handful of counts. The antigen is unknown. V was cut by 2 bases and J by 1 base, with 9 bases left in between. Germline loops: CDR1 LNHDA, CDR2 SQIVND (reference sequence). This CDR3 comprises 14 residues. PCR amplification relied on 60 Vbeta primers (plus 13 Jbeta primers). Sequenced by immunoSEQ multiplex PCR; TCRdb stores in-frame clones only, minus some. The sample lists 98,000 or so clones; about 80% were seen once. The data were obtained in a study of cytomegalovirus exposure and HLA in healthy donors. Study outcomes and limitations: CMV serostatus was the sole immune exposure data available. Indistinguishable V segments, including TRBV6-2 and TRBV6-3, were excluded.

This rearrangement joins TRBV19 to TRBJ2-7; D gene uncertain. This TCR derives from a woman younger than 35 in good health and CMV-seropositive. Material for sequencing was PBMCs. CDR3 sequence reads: CASSITAMSYEQYF. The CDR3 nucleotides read TGTGCCAGTAGTATAACAGCTATGTCCTACGAGCAGTACTTC.